This T cell receptor (beta chain) was documented in a study of pediatric ulcerative colitis. Study results and limitations: Blood-rectal clonal overlap within each person was significantly higher in ulcerative colitis patients than controls.

Details on this clone: Antigen specificity is unknown.

The data were produced by immunoSEQ multiplex PCR, yet TCRdb's version contains in-frame clones alone and is incomplete. The table includes roughly 54,000 clones, 80% to 90% detected once. Germline CDR1 is LGHNA and CDR2 is YSLEER. The CDR3 totals 15 residues. The trim removed 0 bases at V and 6 bases at J, leaving 5 bases unmatched. The clonotype comes from a boy aged 5-17 years who was a control in a study of pediatric ulcerative colitis. Source material: blood. The chain employs TRBV4-3 and TRBJ1-2; 9 bases are a match to TRBD1. CDR3 sequence: CASSQEGTGGNGYTF. DNA for the CDR3: TGCGCCAGCAGCCAAGAAGGCACAGGGGGCAATGGCTACACCTTC.